This T cell receptor (beta chain) is drawn from a study of T-cell reconstitution after alpha-beta-depleted transplantation in children. It was with unique molecular identifiers that the TCRbeta library was prepared. Via MiXCR, TCRdb re-called the PCR reads, giving one row per CDR3 protein. The data contain around 600,000 distinct CDR3 sequences, roughly a tenth of them singletons. The CDR3 runs to 16 residues. Germline V lookup: CDR1 SGDLS, CDR2 YYNGEE. Losses at the gene ends were 3 bases for V and 7 bases for J; bases not matched to a gene: 11. The clonotype was recovered from a human donor who donated a stem cell graft to a child with acute myeloid leukemia. The sample here was PBMCs from the stem cell graft donor, taken from the stem cell graft. This sequence joins TRBV9 and TRBJ2-1; TRBD2 matches 9 bases. CDR3 in DNA: TGTGCCAGCAGCGCGCGCGCGGGAGGGCCTGGGAATGAGCAGTTCTTC. Encoded protein: CASSARAGGPGNEQFF.